A selection of T cell receptor beta chains follows, all from one sample in a study of vaccination and CD4 T cells after COVID-19. TCRdb used MiXCR to reprocess the PCR reads, holding one entry per CDR3 protein. The sample gives about 21,000 distinct CDR3 sequences, under 80% of which show up once; about 9% is in the top ten. Antigens of these TCRs are unknown. The source material was CD4+ T cells from blood, cultured in vitro. Receptors were obtained from a human donor who had recovered from COVID-19. Each CDR3 is given with its conserved first and last residue. Each record gives: clone size, V gene, D gene, J gene, CDR3 protein, CDR3 DNA. D genes are given only for firm matches. Expanded clones are given a class, and other clones once, few, many or no size at all.

abundance: .
v_gene: TRBV7-9
d_gene: .
j_gene: TRBJ1-1
CDR3aa: CASSRGLGDTEAFF
CDR3nt: TGTGCCAGCAGCCGGGGCCTGGGAGACACTGAAGCTTTCTTT

abundance: .
v_gene: TRBV28
d_gene: .
j_gene: TRBJ1-5
CDR3aa: CASSLHGPSNQSQHF
CDR3nt: TGTGCCAGCAGTTTGCACGGGCCGTCAAATCAGTCCCAGCATTTT

abundance: few
v_gene: TRBV20-1
d_gene: TRBD1
j_gene: TRBJ2-5
CDR3aa: CSSKSRGPETQYF
CDR3nt: TGCAGTTCCAAGAGCAGGGGGCCCGAGACCCAGTACTTC

abundance: .
v_gene: TRBV20-1
d_gene: TRBD1
j_gene: TRBJ1-1
CDR3aa: CSSWTGATMTEAFF
CDR3nt: TGCAGTTCCTGGACAGGGGCCACTATGACTGAAGCTTTCTTT

abundance: .
v_gene: TRBV5-1
d_gene: .
j_gene: TRBJ2-5
CDR3aa: CASSLAWSPETQYF
CDR3nt: TGCGCCAGCAGCTTGGCCTGGTCCCCAGAGACCCAGTACTTC

abundance: .
v_gene: TRBV12-3/TRBV12-4
d_gene: .
j_gene: TRBJ1-5
CDR3aa: CASSLDSQPQHF
CDR3nt: TGTGCCAGCAGCCTCGACAGTCAGCCCCAGCATTTT

abundance: few
v_gene: TRBV27
d_gene: TRBD1
j_gene: TRBJ1-5
CDR3aa: CASSGGTASNQPQHF
CDR3nt: TGTGCCAGCAGCGGAGGGACAGCCAGCAATCAGCCCCAGCATTTT

abundance: once
v_gene: TRBV7-2
d_gene: TRBD2
j_gene: TRBJ2-3
CDR3aa: CASSLRLAGSDTQYF
CDR3nt: TGTGCCAGCAGCTTAAGACTAGCGGGGTCGGATACGCAGTATTTT

abundance: once
v_gene: TRBV20-1
d_gene: TRBD1
j_gene: TRBJ1-2
CDR3aa: CSARVSQGGVGYTF
CDR3nt: TGCAGTGCTAGAGTGAGTCAGGGGGGAGTCGGCTACACCTTC

abundance: .
v_gene: TRBV6-1
d_gene: TRBD1
j_gene: TRBJ1-5
CDR3aa: CASSPPADRVAIGNQPQHF
CDR3nt: TGTGCCAGCAGTCCCCCGGCGGACAGGGTGGCCATAGGCAATCAGCCCCAGCATTTT

abundance: .
v_gene: TRBV6-4
d_gene: .
j_gene: TRBJ1-4
CDR3aa: CASSDRLWGEKLFF
CDR3nt: TGTGCCAGCAGCGACAGACTCTGGGGTGAAAAACTGTTTTTT

abundance: few
v_gene: TRBV11-3
d_gene: .
j_gene: TRBJ1-1
CDR3aa: CASSLAWGTEAFF
CDR3nt: TGTGCCAGCAGCTTAGCGTGGGGGACTGAAGCTTTCTTT

abundance: .
v_gene: TRBV7-2
d_gene: TRBD1
j_gene: TRBJ2-2
CDR3aa: CASSRGRGYSTGELFF
CDR3nt: TGTGCCAGCAGCCGTGGCAGGGGGTATTCCACCGGGGAGCTGTTTTTT

abundance: few
v_gene: TRBV27
d_gene: .
j_gene: TRBJ2-2
CDR3aa: CASRAHNTGELFF
CDR3nt: TGTGCCAGCCGAGCGCATAACACCGGGGAGCTGTTTTTT

abundance: .
v_gene: TRBV4-3
d_gene: TRBD1
j_gene: TRBJ1-2
CDR3aa: CASSQRQGSSNYGYTF
CDR3nt: TGCGCCAGCAGCCAACGACAGGGGAGCTCTAACTATGGCTACACCTTC

abundance: .
v_gene: TRBV6-1
d_gene: .
j_gene: TRBJ2-5
CDR3aa: CAGGAVETQYF
CDR3nt: TGTGCGGGCGGGGCAGTAGAGACCCAGTACTTC

abundance: .
v_gene: TRBV7-9
d_gene: TRBD2
j_gene: TRBJ2-5
CDR3aa: CASSFHGTSGSLSQETQYF
CDR3nt: TGTGCCAGCAGCTTTCATGGGACTAGCGGTTCACTTAGCCAAGAGACCCAGTACTTC

abundance: .
v_gene: TRBV6-2/TRBV6-3
d_gene: .
j_gene: TRBJ1-5
CDR3aa: CASRRLTNQPQHF
CDR3nt: TGTGCCAGCAGACGCCTAACTAATCAGCCCCAGCATTTT

abundance: .
v_gene: TRBV28
d_gene: .
j_gene: TRBJ2-6
CDR3aa: CASSRSQFGANVLTF
CDR3nt: TGTGCCAGCAGTAGAAGCCAATTTGGGGCCAACGTCCTGACTTTC

abundance: .
v_gene: TRBV6-2/TRBV6-3
d_gene: .
j_gene: TRBJ2-3
CDR3aa: CASSARDLRGDTQYF
CDR3nt: TGTGCCAGCAGTGCCCGGGACCTACGAGGGGATACGCAGTATTTT

abundance: .
v_gene: TRBV20-1
d_gene: .
j_gene: TRBJ2-7
CDR3aa: CSARAGSSYEQYF
CDR3nt: TGCAGTGCTCGGGCTGGGAGCTCCTACGAGCAGTACTTC

abundance: .
v_gene: TRBV6-1
d_gene: .
j_gene: TRBJ1-2
CDR3aa: CASSTTGANYGYTF
CDR3nt: TGTGCCAGCAGTACAACGGGGGCTAACTATGGCTACACCTTC

abundance: .
v_gene: TRBV20-1
d_gene: .
j_gene: TRBJ2-3
CDR3aa: CSATREYTQYF
CDR3nt: TGCAGTGCAACCCGGGAATATACGCAGTATTTT

abundance: few
v_gene: TRBV6-1
d_gene: TRBD1
j_gene: TRBJ2-2
CDR3aa: CASKTDRGRTGELFF
CDR3nt: TGTGCCAGCAAAACAGACAGGGGGCGGACCGGGGAGCTGTTTTTT

abundance: once
v_gene: TRBV6-5
d_gene: TRBD1
j_gene: TRBJ1-1
CDR3aa: CASSYSTLRGGTAGGTEAFF
CDR3nt: TGTGCCAGCAGTTACTCGACCCTTAGGGGCGGCACGGCAGGGGGAACTGAAGCTTTCTTT

abundance: once
v_gene: TRBV30
d_gene: .
j_gene: TRBJ1-5
CDR3aa: CAWSPPQALNQPQHF
CDR3nt: TGTGCCTGGAGTCCTCCGCAGGCCCTCAATCAGCCCCAGCATTTT

abundance: few
v_gene: TRBV6-5
d_gene: TRBD1
j_gene: TRBJ1-2
CDR3aa: CASRYGDSYGYTF
CDR3nt: TGTGCCAGCAGGTACGGGGACAGCTATGGCTACACCTTC

abundance: .
v_gene: TRBV30
d_gene: .
j_gene: TRBJ1-1
CDR3aa: CAWRFTGRNTEAFF
CDR3nt: TGTGCCTGGAGATTTACAGGGAGGAACACTGAAGCTTTCTTT

abundance: .
v_gene: TRBV7-2
d_gene: TRBD2
j_gene: TRBJ2-2
CDR3aa: CASTTSGGGRPGVFF
CDR3nt: TGTGCCAGCACCACCTCGGGGGGCGGGAGGCCAGGGGTGTTTTTT

abundance: once
v_gene: TRBV7-2
d_gene: .
j_gene: TRBJ1-2
CDR3aa: CASRETEYGYTF
CDR3nt: TGTGCCAGCAGGGAGACAGAATATGGCTACACCTTC

abundance: .
v_gene: TRBV6-1
d_gene: .
j_gene: TRBJ1-1
CDR3aa: CASSENGEAFF
CDR3nt: TGTGCCAGCAGTGAAAATGGGGAAGCTTTCTTT

abundance: .
v_gene: TRBV7-2
d_gene: .
j_gene: TRBJ2-5
CDR3aa: CASSLWQETQYF
CDR3nt: TGTGCCAGCAGCTTATGGCAAGAGACCCAGTACTTC

abundance: .
v_gene: TRBV12-3/TRBV12-4
d_gene: .
j_gene: TRBJ1-6
CDR3aa: CASTPGGGIYNSPLHF
CDR3nt: TGTGCCAGCACCCCTGGGGGAGGGATTTATAATTCACCCCTCCACTTT

abundance: .
v_gene: TRBV7-2
d_gene: .
j_gene: TRBJ1-5
CDR3aa: CASSLAGINSNQPQHF
CDR3nt: TGTGCCAGCAGCTTAGCAGGGATCAATAGCAATCAGCCCCAGCATTTT

abundance: .
v_gene: TRBV6-2/TRBV6-3
d_gene: .
j_gene: TRBJ1-1
CDR3aa: CASSLFGAAQAFF
CDR3nt: TGTGCCAGCAGTTTATTCGGGGCAGCACAAGCTTTCTTT

abundance: .
v_gene: TRBV5-6
d_gene: .
j_gene: TRBJ1-2
CDR3aa: CASSLEEGLGGGYTF
CDR3nt: TGTGCCAGCAGCTTGGAAGAGGGCCTCGGTGGGGGCTACACCTTC

abundance: .
v_gene: TRBV20-1
d_gene: .
j_gene: TRBJ1-5
CDR3aa: CSARAGQVLSNQPQHF
CDR3nt: TGCAGTGCTAGAGCGGGGCAGGTACTTAGCAATCAGCCCCAGCATTTT

abundance: .
v_gene: TRBV20-1
d_gene: TRBD1
j_gene: TRBJ1-5
CDR3aa: CSARVAGTGGVSNQPQHF
CDR3nt: TGCAGTGCTAGAGTCGCCGGGACAGGGGGCGTGAGCAATCAGCCCCAGCATTTT

abundance: .
v_gene: TRBV20-1
d_gene: .
j_gene: TRBJ2-2
CDR3aa: CSAREAITSTGELFF
CDR3nt: TGCAGTGCTAGAGAGGCCATCACGTCCACCGGGGAGCTGTTTTTT

abundance: few
v_gene: TRBV7-2
d_gene: TRBD1
j_gene: TRBJ1-2
CDR3aa: CASSTNTGTGNGYTF
CDR3nt: TGTGCCAGCAGCACGAATACCGGGACAGGGAACGGCTACACCTTC

abundance: .
v_gene: TRBV28
d_gene: TRBD1
j_gene: TRBJ2-5
CDR3aa: CASSPRGTGRWSETQYF
CDR3nt: TGTGCCAGCAGCCCCCGAGGGACAGGGAGGTGGTCAGAGACCCAGTACTTC

abundance: .
v_gene: TRBV12-3/TRBV12-4
d_gene: .
j_gene: TRBJ2-2
CDR3aa: CASTPRMTNTGELFF
CDR3nt: TGTGCCAGCACCCCTCGCATGACCAACACCGGGGAGCTGTTTTTT

abundance: .
v_gene: TRBV15
d_gene: .
j_gene: TRBJ1-1
CDR3aa: CATSKGLTNTEAFF
CDR3nt: TGTGCCACCAGCAAAGGACTTACGAACACTGAAGCTTTCTTT

abundance: .
v_gene: TRBV7-2
d_gene: .
j_gene: TRBJ1-3
CDR3aa: CASSLSRRDTIYF
CDR3nt: TGTGCCAGCAGCTTGTCCAGGCGTGACACCATATATTTT

abundance: .
v_gene: TRBV4-1
d_gene: .
j_gene: TRBJ2-3
CDR3aa: CASSQGIGPGTDTQYF
CDR3nt: TGCGCCAGCAGCCAAGGGATAGGACCCGGCACAGATACGCAGTATTTT

abundance: .
v_gene: TRBV20-1
d_gene: .
j_gene: TRBJ1-5
CDR3aa: CSARNEYGTNQPQHF
CDR3nt: TGCAGTGCTAGAAACGAATACGGAACCAATCAGCCCCAGCATTTT

abundance: once
v_gene: TRBV28
d_gene: .
j_gene: TRBJ1-2
CDR3aa: CASRTGRLSYGYTF
CDR3nt: TGTGCCAGTCGCACGGGGCGCCTTAGCTATGGCTACACCTTC

abundance: .
v_gene: TRBV5-1
d_gene: TRBD1
j_gene: TRBJ1-2
CDR3aa: CASSQTRTGGHGYTF
CDR3nt: TGCGCCAGCAGCCAAACGCGGACAGGGGGCCATGGCTACACCTTC

abundance: .
v_gene: TRBV27
d_gene: TRBD1
j_gene: TRBJ1-1
CDR3aa: CASSSQGAGWTEAFF
CDR3nt: TGTGCCAGCAGTTCCCAGGGGGCTGGCTGGACTGAAGCTTTCTTT

abundance: .
v_gene: TRBV7-3
d_gene: .
j_gene: TRBJ1-1
CDR3aa: CASSPNGGAINEGIEAFF
CDR3nt: TGTGCCAGCAGTCCCAACGGGGGGGCGATCAATGAGGGCATTGAAGCTTTCTTT

abundance: .
v_gene: TRBV6-2/TRBV6-3
d_gene: .
j_gene: TRBJ2-7
CDR3aa: CASSPLGGGRTGNEQYF
CDR3nt: TGTGCCAGCAGTCCGCTAGGGGGCGGGAGGACCGGCAACGAGCAGTACTTC

abundance: .
v_gene: TRBV24-1
d_gene: .
j_gene: TRBJ1-5
CDR3aa: CATSDRVGQPQHF
CDR3nt: TGTGCCACCAGTGATCGAGTGGGTCAGCCCCAGCATTTT